The entry below describes one T cell receptor (beta chain). Some clones are missing from TCRdb's copy, which holds only in-frame ones; the method was immunoSEQ multiplex PCR. The data contain around 130,000 clones, around nine tenths of them singletons. The data are from a study of blood T cell repertoires in COVID-19. Background on the study: Samples taken during acute and convalescent COVID-19 were collected in the United States, Italy and Spain. Sample material is recorded as cDNA or gDNA derived from T cells, B-cell-depleted T cells, or PBMCs.

This CDR3 is built from 15 residues. Germline assignment: CDR1 MNHEY and CDR2 SVGEGT. V was clipped by 1 base and J by 5 bases, with 14 bases between them. The TCR sequence derives from a woman in her fifties or sixties with acute or convalescent COVID-19. Sequencing was done on a sample of peripheral blood. This rearrangement joins TRBV6-2 or TRBV6-3 to TRBJ2-5; TRBD2 might be the D (7 bases). The DNA of the CDR3 is TGTGCCAGCAGTTACTTCCGCGGGGGCTGGGAGACCCAGTACTTC. Translation: CASSYFRGGWETQYF.